The present T cell receptor (beta chain) was sequenced within a study of CXCR3-negative and CXCR3-positive naive CD8 T cells. The CDR3 covers 12 residues. Germline loops: CDR1 MNHNY, CDR2 SVGAGI (reference sequence). UMI-tagged TRB cDNA libraries were built via 5' RACE. Reprocessing the 5' RACE reads, TCRdb reports a single entry for every CDR3 protein and omits DNA. The sample has over 100,000 distinct CDR3 sequences. This chain connects TRBV6-6 to TRBJ2-2; TCRdb indicates TRBD2, and absent DNA this call remains unverified. The sequenced material came from naive CXCR3- CD8+ T cells from blood. As to subset: CD45RO-CCR7+CD27+CD95- naive CD8+ T cells lacking CXCR3 (TNR3-). This sequence originates from a human donor in good health. Some clones in this sample may be carry-over from other donors' samples. The CDR3: CAGAGVTGELFF.